Below are 15 T cell receptor beta chains sequenced from a single sample in a study of T cell responses to AZD1222 COVID-19 vaccine. Sequenced by immunoSEQ multiplex PCR; TCRdb stores in-frame clones only, minus some. The sample lists 120,000 or so clones; 88% were seen once. The sequencing here drew on peripheral blood, taken on day 0 of MenACWY control vaccination. All receptors derive from an adult in good health.

CDR3 coding DNA: TGCGCCAGCCGAGGACTTTCCGAGCAGTACTTC. The encoded protein is CASRGLSEQYF. The gene calls are TRBV10-2 and TRBJ2-7, with TRBD2 as a possible D gene (5 bases). The germline V gene encodes CDR1 WSHSY and CDR2 SAAADI. The CDR3 is 11 amino acids. The germline V and J ends were trimmed by 8 bases and 6 bases, with 11 bases remaining between them.

The chain carries TRBV2 and TRBJ2-3, with D perhaps matching TRBD1 (5 bases). This CDR3 is built from 11 residues. Germline CDR1 reads SNHLY; CDR2 reads FYNNEI. The V and J ends lost 6 bases and 10 bases respectively, with 11 bases between them. CDR3 nucleotides: TGTGCCAGCAGGGGGCCTTCAGCGCAGTATTTT. Translation: CASRGPSAQYF.

The DNA of the CDR3 is TGTGCCAGCAGGTATCGGTCCGGGAGTTTCGGCTACACCTTC. This gives the protein CASRYRSGSFGYTF. The genes are TRBV6-5 and TRBJ1-2; D call uncertain. Germline values: CDR1 MNHEY, CDR2 SVGAGI. Deletions cut 6 bases from V and 8 bases from J, with 19 bases between. This CDR3 has 14 residues.

This clone was found once. This chain's CDR3 is CASSTGGNTIYF. DNA of the CDR3: TGTGCCAGCAGCACTGGGGGGAACACCATATATTTT. The chain combines TRBV9 with TRBJ1-3; weak D call: TRBD1 (5 bases). V lost 4 bases to trimming and J lost 7 bases, with 9 bases between them. Germline V gene data show CDR1 as SGDLS and CDR2 as YYNGEE. This CDR3 comprises 12 residues.

Comments on this clone: Other DNA sequences from this sample encode an identical CDR3 as well. The rearrangement uses TRBV6-5 and TRBJ1-1; D unclear. Germline V gives CDR1 MNHEY, CDR2 SVGAGI. The CDR3 is 14 residues long. Trimming took off 0 bases at V and 0 bases at J, with 5 bases between the two ends. The CDR3: CASSYSGLNTEAFF. The CDR3 bases are TGTGCCAGCAGTTACTCGGGATTGAACACTGAAGCTTTCTTT.

The J gene is TRBJ2-7, the V gene TRBV7-8, with 8 positions matching TRBD1. V shed 4 bases, J shed 7 bases, and the junction held 12 bases outside the gene matches. The germline gives CDR1 SGHVS, CDR2 FQNEAQ. This CDR3 is 15 amino acids long. The CDR3 is CASSSWDRTSSEQYF. The CDR3 DNA reads TGTGCCAGCAGCTCATGGGACAGGACCTCATCAGAGCAGTACTTC.

This clone has only one observation. The chain couples TRBV29-1 to TRBJ2-7; D might be TRBD1 (6 bases). The CDR3 has 14 residues. CDR1 and CDR2 (germline): SQVTM, ANQGSEA. The V end lost 3 bases, the J end lost 3 bases, and 15 bases lay between the germline ends. CDR3 loop: CSVDRNREHYEQYF. The CDR3 DNA is TGCAGCGTTGACCGAAACAGGGAGCACTACGAGCAGTACTTC.

This chain uses TRBV28 with TRBJ1-6; the D gene is possibly TRBD1 (5 bases). V lost 6 bases and J 0 bases, leaving 12 bases between the germline ends. The CDR3 contains 16 residues. The germline V gene has CDR1 MDHEN and CDR2 SYDVKM. The CDR3 here is CASSTRGSSYNSPLHF. The CDR3 DNA reads as TGTGCCAGCAGCACGCGGGGGAGCTCCTATAATTCACCCCTCCACTTT.

The chain employs TRBV5-1 and TRBJ1-6; D unclear. Trimming shortened V by 3 bases and J by 4 bases, and 14 bases separated the two germline ends. The CDR3 sequence is 16 residues long. CDR1 and CDR2 (germline): SGHRS, YFSETQ. CDR3 nucleotides: TGCGCCAGCAGCTCCGAGGGAACGGATTATAATTCACCCCTCCACTTT. Translating gives CASSSEGTDYNSPLHF.

The V and J genes are TRBV5-1 and TRBJ2-7; TRBD1 matches at 7 bases. The ends lost 6 bases at V and 1 base at J; junction bases unmatched: 10. This CDR3 comprises 15 residues. Germline CDR1 is SGHRS and CDR2 is YFSETQ. CDR3 residues: CASNKDRAYSYEQYF. CDR3 DNA sequence: TGCGCCAGCAATAAAGACAGGGCTTATTCCTACGAGCAGTACTTC.

The chain links TRBV18 to TRBJ1-1, with D possibly matching TRBD1 (5 bases). The CDR3 consists of 15 residues. Per germline, CDR1 KGHSH and CDR2 LQKENI. Trimming removed 2 bases from V and 8 bases from J, with 18 bases in between. The CDR3 region has the DNA TGTGCCAGCTCACCATCGGCAGGGACCACTGTAGAAGCTTTCTTT. Protein sequence: CASSPSAGTTVEAFF.

The J gene is TRBJ2-5, the V gene TRBV29-1, with D unclear. This CDR3 comprises 11 residues. V lost 5 bases and J lost 4, with 8 bases in between. Looked up from germline, CDR1 is SQVTM and CDR2 is ANQGSEA. The CDR3 spells CSVPTPETQYF. The CDR3 nucleotides are TGCAGCGTTCCAACTCCAGAGACCCAGTACTTC.

The V and J genes are TRBV4-1 and TRBJ2-1; unclear D gene. This CDR3 has 16 residues. V lost 4 bases and J 1 base, leaving 14 bases between the germline ends. Germline-derived CDR1 and CDR2 are MGHRA and YSYEKL. The CDR3 region is CASSRMKDTSYNEQFF. The CDR3 bases are TGCGCCAGCAGCCGCATGAAGGATACTTCCTACAATGAGCAGTTCTTC.

V usage is TRBV6-5 and J usage is TRBJ1-6, with a possible D match to TRBD1 (6 bases). The germline V gene encodes CDR1 MNHEY and CDR2 SVGAGI. The V end was cut by 5 bases, the J end by 6 bases, with 11 bases between. This CDR3 is built from 14 residues. CDR3 sequence: CASSQQGGNSPLHF. Written as DNA, the CDR3 is TGTGCCAGCAGTCAACAGGGAGGTAATTCACCCCTCCACTTT.

This rearrangement joins TRBV7-9 to TRBJ2-3; TRBD1 matches 7 bases. CDR3 length equals 17 residues. The V segment lost 5 bases and the J segment 0 bases; nucleotides outside the gene matches: 11. Germline V gene data show CDR1 as SEHNR and CDR2 as FQNEAQ (reference sequence). The CDR3 here is CASSPYPGTASTDTQYF. CDR3 in DNA: TGTGCCAGCAGCCCGTATCCGGGGACAGCTAGCACAGATACGCAGTATTTT.